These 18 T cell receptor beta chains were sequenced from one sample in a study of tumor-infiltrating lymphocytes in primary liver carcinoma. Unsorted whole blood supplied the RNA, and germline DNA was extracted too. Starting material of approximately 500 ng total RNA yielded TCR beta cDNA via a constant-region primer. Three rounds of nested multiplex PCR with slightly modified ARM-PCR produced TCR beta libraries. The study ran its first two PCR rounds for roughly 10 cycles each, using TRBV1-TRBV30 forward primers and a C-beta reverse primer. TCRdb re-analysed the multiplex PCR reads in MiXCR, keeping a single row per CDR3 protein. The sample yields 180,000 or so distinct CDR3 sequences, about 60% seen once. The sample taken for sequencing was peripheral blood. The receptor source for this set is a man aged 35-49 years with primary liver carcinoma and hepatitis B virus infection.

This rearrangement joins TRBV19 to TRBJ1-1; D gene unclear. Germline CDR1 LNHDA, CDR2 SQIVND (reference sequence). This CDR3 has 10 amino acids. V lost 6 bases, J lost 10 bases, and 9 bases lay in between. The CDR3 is CASSGPGAFF. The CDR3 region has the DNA TGTGCCAGTAGCGGCCCGGGAGCTTTCTTT.

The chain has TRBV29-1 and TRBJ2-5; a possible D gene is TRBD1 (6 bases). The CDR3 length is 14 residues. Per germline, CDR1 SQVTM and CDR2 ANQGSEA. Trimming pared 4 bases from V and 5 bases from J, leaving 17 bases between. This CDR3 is CSVAYSGVEETQYF. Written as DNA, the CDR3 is TGCAGCGTTGCTTATTCAGGGGTAGAGGAGACCCAGTACTTC. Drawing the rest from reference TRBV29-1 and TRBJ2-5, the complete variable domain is SAVISQKPSRDICQRGTSLTIQCQVDSQVTMMFWYRQQPGQSLTLIATANQGSEATYESGFVIDKFPISRPNLTFSTLTVSNMSPEDSSIYLCSVAYSGVEETQYFGPGTRLLVL.

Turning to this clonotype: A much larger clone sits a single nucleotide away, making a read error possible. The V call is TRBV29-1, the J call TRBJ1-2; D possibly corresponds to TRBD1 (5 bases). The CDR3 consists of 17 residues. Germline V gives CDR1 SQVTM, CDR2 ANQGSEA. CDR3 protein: CGVEDRVTVGTGYGYTF. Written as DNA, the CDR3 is TGCGGCGTTGAAGATCGCGTGACGGTGGGGACTGGCTATGGCTACACCTTC.

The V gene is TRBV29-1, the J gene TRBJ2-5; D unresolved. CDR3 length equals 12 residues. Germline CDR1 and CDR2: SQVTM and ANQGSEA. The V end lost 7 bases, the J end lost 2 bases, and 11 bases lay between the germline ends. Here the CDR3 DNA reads TGCAGCGCTTATTTCGGACAAGAGACCCAGTACTTC. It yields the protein CSAYFGQETQYF. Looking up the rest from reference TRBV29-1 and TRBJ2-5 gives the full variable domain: SAVISQKPSRDICQRGTSLTIQCQVDSQVTMMFWYRQQPGQSLTLIATANQGSEATYESGFVIDKFPISRPNLTFSTLTVSNMSPEDSSIYLCSAYFGQETQYFGPGTRLLVL.

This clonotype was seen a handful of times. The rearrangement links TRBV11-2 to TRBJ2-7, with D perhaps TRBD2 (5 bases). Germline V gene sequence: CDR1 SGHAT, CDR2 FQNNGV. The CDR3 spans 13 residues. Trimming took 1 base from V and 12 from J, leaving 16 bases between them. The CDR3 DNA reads TGTGCCAGCAGCTTAGCCCCTCTAGCCGAACGGTACTTC. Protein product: CASSLAPLAERYF.

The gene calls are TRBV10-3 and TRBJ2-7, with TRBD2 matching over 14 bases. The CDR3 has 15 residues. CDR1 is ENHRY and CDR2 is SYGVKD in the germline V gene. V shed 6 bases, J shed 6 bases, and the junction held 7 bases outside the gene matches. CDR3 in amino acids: CAIRGTGLAGAEQYF. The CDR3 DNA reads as TGTGCCATCAGAGGGACGGGACTAGCGGGAGCCGAGCAGTACTTC.

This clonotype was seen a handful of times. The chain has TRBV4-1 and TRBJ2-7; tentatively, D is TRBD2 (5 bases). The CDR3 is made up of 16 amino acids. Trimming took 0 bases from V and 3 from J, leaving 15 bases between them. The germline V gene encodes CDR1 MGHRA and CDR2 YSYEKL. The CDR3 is CASSQDSERALYEQYF. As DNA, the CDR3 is TGCGCCAGCAGCCAAGACTCCGAGAGGGCCCTCTACGAGCAGTACTTC.

As DNA, the CDR3 is TGTGCCAGCAGCTTTAGTTACAATGAGCAGTTCTTC. Its protein is CASSFSYNEQFF. The chain carries TRBV5-6 and TRBJ2-1; no definite D call. The CDR3 length is 12 residues. Trimming stripped 2 bases from V and 4 bases from J, with 4 bases between. Germline V gene data show CDR1 as SGHDT and CDR2 as YYEEEE.

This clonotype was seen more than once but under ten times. The CDR3 loop is CSVSEGSLAISYEQYF. Written as DNA, the CDR3 is TGCAGCGTTTCCGAGGGCTCTCTAGCAATATCCTACGAGCAGTACTTC. V is TRBV29-1 and J is TRBJ2-7, with D perhaps TRBD2 (5 bases). The CDR3 loop spans 16 amino acids. Looked up from germline, CDR1 is SQVTM and CDR2 is ANQGSEA. V shed 5 bases and J shed 1 base, with 21 bases lying between them.

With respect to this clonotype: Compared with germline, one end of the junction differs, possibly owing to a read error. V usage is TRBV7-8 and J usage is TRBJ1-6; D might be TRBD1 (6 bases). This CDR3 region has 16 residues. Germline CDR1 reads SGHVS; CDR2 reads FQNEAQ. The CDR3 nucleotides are TGTGCCAACAGCGCCCGAGGGGGGGTAGACAATTCACCCCTCCACTTT. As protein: CANSARGGVDNSPLHF.

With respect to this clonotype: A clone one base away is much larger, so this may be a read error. CDR3 coding DNA: TGTGCCAGCATTGTGGGTCGAATTGCTTTCTTT. This gives the protein CASIVGRIAFF. The gene calls are TRBV12-3 or TRBV12-4 and TRBJ1-1; no firm D call. This CDR3 comprises 11 residues. V lost 7 bases and J lost 11, with 14 bases in between.

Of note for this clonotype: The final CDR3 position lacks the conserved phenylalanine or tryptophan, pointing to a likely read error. The DNA for the CDR3 is TGTGCCAGCGGGACAGGGGAAGCCAAAAACATTCAGTACTCC. This codes for CASGTGEAKNIQYS. The rearrangement links TRBV6-2 or TRBV6-3 to TRBJ2-4; 10 positions agree with TRBD1. V trimming: 8 bases; J trimming: 0 bases; junction bases outside the gene matches: 1. From germline, CDR1 is MNHEY and CDR2 SVGEGT. CDR3 size: 14 residues.

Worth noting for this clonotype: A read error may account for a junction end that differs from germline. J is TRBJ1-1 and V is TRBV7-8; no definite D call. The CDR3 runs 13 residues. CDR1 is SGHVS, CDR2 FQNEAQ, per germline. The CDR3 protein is CASSFRPGTEAIF. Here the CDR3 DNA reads TGTGCCAGCAGCTTTAGGCCTGGAACTGAAGCTATCTTT.

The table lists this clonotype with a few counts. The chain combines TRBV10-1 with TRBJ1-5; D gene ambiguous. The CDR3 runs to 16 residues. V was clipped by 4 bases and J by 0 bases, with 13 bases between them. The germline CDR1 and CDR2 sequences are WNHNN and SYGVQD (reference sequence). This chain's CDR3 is CASSGGQNYSNQPQHF. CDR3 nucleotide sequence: TGCGCCAGCAGTGGAGGGCAGAACTATAGCAATCAGCCCCAGCATTTT.

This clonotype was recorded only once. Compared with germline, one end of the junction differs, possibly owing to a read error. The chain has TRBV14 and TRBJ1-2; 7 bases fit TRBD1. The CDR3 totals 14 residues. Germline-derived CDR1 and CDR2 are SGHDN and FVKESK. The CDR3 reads CVSSLTGRGSGYTF. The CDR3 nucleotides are TGTGTCAGCAGCCTGACAGGGAGGGGAAGTGGCTACACCTTC.

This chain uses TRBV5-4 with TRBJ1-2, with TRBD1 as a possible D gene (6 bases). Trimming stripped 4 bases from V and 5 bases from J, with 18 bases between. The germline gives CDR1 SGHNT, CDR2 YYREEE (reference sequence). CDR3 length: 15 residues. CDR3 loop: CASSSRDPGDYGYTF. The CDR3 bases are TGTGCCAGCAGCAGCCGGGACCCAGGGGATTATGGCTACACCTTC.

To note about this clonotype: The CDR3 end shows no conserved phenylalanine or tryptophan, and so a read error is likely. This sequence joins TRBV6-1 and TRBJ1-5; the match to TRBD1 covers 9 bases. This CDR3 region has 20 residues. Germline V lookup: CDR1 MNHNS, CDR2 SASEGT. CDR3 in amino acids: CVSSLRHYLQGATGNHPQHS. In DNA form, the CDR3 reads TGTGTCAGCAGCCTACGTCATTATTTACAGGGGGCGACGGGCAATCACCCCCAGCATTCT.

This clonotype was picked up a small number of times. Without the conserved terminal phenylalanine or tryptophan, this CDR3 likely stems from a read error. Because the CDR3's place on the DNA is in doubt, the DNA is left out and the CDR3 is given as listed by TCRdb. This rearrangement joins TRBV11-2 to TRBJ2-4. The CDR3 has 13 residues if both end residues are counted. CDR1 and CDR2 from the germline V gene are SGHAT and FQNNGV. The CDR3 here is CASRSLAKNIRYL.